A selection of T cell receptor beta chains follows, all from one sample in a study of blood T cells in healthy people across ages. MiXCR, run by TCRdb on the 5' RACE reads, gives a single entry per CDR3 protein. The data contain some 290,000 distinct CDR3 sequences, roughly 29% of them singletons. The sample taken for sequencing was blood. The receptors stem from a woman between 65 and 79 years old in good health. The CDR3 runs from the conserved cysteine through the conserved F or W. D genes are given only for firm matches. A clone size is listed for some rows: how often the clone was seen (once, few, many), or a class if it is expanded.

d_call | clone_size | j_call | v_call | cdr3_aa | cdr3_nt
NA | few | TRBJ1-4 | TRBV6-6 | CASRRQVEGGKLFF | TGTGCCAGCAGAAGACAGGTTGAGGGGGGAAAACTGTTTTTT
NA | NA | TRBJ2-7 | TRBV6-6 | CASTGRHEQYF | TGTGCCAGCACCGGACGTCACGAGCAGTACTTC
NA | NA | TRBJ1-2 | TRBV3-1 | CASSQGRAYGCTF | TGTGCCAGCAGTCAGGGCAGGGCTTATGGCTGCACCTTC
NA | NA | TRBJ1-1 | TRBV7-2 | CASSLAVWGNTEAFF | TGTGCCAGCAGCTTAGCGGTATGGGGCAACACTGAAGCTTTCTTT
NA | NA | TRBJ1-1 | TRBV12-5 | CASGLAQNTEAFF | TGTGCTAGTGGTTTGGCACAGAACACTGAAGCTTTCTTT
TRBD2 | few | TRBJ2-1 | TRBV28 | CASSHLTSGTLINEQFF | TGTGCCAGCAGTCACCTGACTAGCGGGACCTTGATCAATGAGCAGTTCTTC
TRBD2 | NA | TRBJ2-5 | TRBV9 | CASSVTGTSGETQYF | TGTGCCAGCAGCGTTACCGGGACTAGCGGGGAGACCCAGTACTTC
TRBD1 | many | TRBJ2-5 | TRBV6-5 | CASSFRGREETQYF | TGTGCCAGCAGTTTCAGGGGGCGCGAGGAGACCCAGTACTTC
NA | NA | TRBJ2-3 | TRBV6-5 | CAGSPLVTTDTQYF | TGTGCCGGCAGTCCCCTCGTTACCACAGATACGCAGTATTTT
NA | once | TRBJ1-4 | TRBV5-5 | CASSLRAVTTTNEKLFF | TGTGCCAGCAGCTTGAGGGCAGTTACTACAACTAATGAAAAACTGTTTTTT